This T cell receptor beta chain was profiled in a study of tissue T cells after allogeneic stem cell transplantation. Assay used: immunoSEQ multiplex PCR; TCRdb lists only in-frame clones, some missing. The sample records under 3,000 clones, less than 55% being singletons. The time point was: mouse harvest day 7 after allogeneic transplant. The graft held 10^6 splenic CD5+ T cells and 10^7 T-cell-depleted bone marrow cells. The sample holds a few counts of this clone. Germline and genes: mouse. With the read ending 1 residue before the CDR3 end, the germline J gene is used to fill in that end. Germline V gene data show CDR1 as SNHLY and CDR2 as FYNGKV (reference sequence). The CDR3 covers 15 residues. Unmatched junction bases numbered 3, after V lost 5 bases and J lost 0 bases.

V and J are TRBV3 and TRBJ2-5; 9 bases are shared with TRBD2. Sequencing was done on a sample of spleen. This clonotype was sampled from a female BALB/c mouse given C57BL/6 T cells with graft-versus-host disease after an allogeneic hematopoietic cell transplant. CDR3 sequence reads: CASSRDWVNQDTQYF. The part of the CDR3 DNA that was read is TGTGCCAGCAGCCGGGACTGGGTTAACCAAGACACCCAGTAC.